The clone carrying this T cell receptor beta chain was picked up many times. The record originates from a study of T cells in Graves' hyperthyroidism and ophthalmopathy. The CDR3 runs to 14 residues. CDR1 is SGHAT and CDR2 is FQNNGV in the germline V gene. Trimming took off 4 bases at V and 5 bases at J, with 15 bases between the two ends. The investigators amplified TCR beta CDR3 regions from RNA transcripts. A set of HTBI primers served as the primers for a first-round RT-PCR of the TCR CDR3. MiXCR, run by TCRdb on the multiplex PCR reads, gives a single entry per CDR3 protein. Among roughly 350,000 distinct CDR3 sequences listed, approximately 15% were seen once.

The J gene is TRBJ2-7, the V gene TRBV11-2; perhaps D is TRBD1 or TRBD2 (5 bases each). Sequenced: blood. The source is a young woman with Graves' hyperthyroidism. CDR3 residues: CASSWGRGNDEQYF. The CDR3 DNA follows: TGTGCCAGCAGCTGGGGACGGGGCAATGACGAGCAGTACTTC.